What follows describes a single T cell receptor beta chain. The antigen remains undetermined. The authors extracted RNA and reverse transcribed it into cDNA as the sequencing template. Assay: immunoSEQ multiplex PCR; the TCRdb copy retains only in-frame clones and omits some. The repertoire includes approximately 220,000 clones, roughly two fifths of them detected once, and about 0.48% sits in the top ten. These data are taken from a study of CD8+ T cells in alopecia areata. Study-level findings and limits: Many expanded lesional clones persisted in scalp and blood during tofacitinib.

Trimming stripped 3 bases from V and 1 base from J, with 12 bases between. Per germline, CDR1 SGHTA and CDR2 FQGNSA. This CDR3 is 16 amino acids long. The treatment was: oral pan-JAK inhibitor, 5-10 mg twice daily. The chain couples TRBV7-2 to TRBJ1-4; D is possibly TRBD1 (6 bases). The specimen was CD4+ T cells sorted from blood, collected at approximately week 34, from a patient treated with tofacitinib. The clonotype comes from a human donor with alopecia areata. The CDR3 here is CASSFGTTGTNEKLFF. Written as DNA, the CDR3 is TGTGCCAGCAGCTTCGGGACAACCGGAACTAATGAAAAACTGTTTTTT.